In its sample, the clone carrying this T cell receptor beta chain was seen many times. Antigen: not known. The record originates from a study of CD8 T cells in ankylosing spondylitis. Study-wide points: It appeared that ankylosing spondylitis blood was characterized by a TCR beta motif of 8 or 9 highly homologous variants. Disease-linked clones were CD8+ and relatively rare in peripheral blood. Disease-linked clones reportedly showed significant enrichment in matched ankylosing spondylitis synovial fluid.

Library preparation for TCR beta used quantitative 5'-RACE with molecular barcodes. Via MiXCR, TCRdb re-called the 5' RACE reads, giving one row per CDR3 protein. The sample lists some 130,000 distinct CDR3 sequences, 7% to 8% occurring once. V dropped 4 bases and J dropped 2 bases, with 17 bases sitting between them. The CDR3 extends over 16 amino acids. Germline V gene data show CDR1 as KGHSH and CDR2 as LQKENI. The receptor's source is a female donor with ankylosing spondylitis or in good health (not recorded which). The chain recombines TRBV18 with TRBJ1-1; D call uncertain. The sequenced material came from blood, either unsorted or a sorted T cell fraction (not recorded which). The CDR3 DNA reads as TGTGCCAGCTCACGCCTCAAGATGGACGTAAACACTGAAGCTTTCTTT. This codes for CASSRLKMDVNTEAFF.